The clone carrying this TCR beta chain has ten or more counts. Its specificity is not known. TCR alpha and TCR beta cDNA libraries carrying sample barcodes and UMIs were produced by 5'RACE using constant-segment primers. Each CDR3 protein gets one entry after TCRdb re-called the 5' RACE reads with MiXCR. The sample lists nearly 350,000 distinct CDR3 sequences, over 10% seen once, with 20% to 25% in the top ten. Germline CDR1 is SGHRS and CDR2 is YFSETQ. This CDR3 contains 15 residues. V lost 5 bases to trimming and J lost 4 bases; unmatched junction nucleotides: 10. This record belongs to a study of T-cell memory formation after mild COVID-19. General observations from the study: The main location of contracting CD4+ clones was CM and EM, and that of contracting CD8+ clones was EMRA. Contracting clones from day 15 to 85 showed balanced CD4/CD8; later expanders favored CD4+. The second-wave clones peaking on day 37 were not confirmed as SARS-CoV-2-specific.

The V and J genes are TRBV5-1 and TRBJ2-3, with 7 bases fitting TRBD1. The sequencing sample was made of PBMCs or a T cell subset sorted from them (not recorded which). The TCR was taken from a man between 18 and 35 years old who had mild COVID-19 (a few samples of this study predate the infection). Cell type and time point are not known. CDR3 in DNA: TGCGCCAGCAGTTGGCGACAGGGCGAGGCAGATACGCAGTATTTT. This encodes CASSWRQGEADTQYF.